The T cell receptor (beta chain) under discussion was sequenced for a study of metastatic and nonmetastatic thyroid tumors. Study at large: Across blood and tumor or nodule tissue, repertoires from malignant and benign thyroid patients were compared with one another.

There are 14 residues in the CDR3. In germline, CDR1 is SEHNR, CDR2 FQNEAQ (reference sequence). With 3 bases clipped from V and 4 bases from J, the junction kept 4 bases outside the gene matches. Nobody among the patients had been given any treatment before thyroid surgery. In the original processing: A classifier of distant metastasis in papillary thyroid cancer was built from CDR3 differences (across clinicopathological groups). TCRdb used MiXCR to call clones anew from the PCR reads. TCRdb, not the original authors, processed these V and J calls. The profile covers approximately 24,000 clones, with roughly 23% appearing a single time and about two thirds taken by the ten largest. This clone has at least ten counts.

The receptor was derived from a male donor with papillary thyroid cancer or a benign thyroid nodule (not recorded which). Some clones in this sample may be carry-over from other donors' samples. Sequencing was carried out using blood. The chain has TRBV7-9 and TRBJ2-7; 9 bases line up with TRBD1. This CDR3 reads CASSFSGQGYEQYF. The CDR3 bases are TGTGCCAGCAGCTTTTCGGGACAGGGTTACGAGCAGTACTTC.